This TCR beta chain was sequenced during a study of blood T cells in healthy people across ages. General observations from the study: Investigators treated diversity estimates from one million T cells as underestimates.

The CDR3 contains 12 residues. V was pared by 4 bases and J by 6 bases, with 8 bases between. Germline V gene sequence: CDR1 LGHNT, CDR2 FRNRAP. To note about this clonotype: Its matching antigen is unknown.

Primers used in a second PCR of about 7 to 12 cycles were a sample-barcoded 5' primer and a J-beta primer mix. TCRdb passed the 5' RACE reads through MiXCR, listing each CDR3 protein once. The sample contains 1.5 million to 1.9 million distinct CDR3 sequences, roughly 43% of which appear only once. The chain has TRBV12-5 and TRBJ2-3; D unresolved. The receptor was isolated from a young woman in good health. The sequenced sample was blood. Here the CDR3 DNA reads TGTGCTAGTGGTTGGGTCCGGGATACGCAGTATTTT. Translated: CASGWVRDTQYF. The variable domain in full, with the rest retrieved from reference TRBV12-5 and TRBJ2-3, is DARVTQTPRHKVTEMGQEVTMRCQPILGHNTVFWYRQTMMQGLELLAYFRNRAPLDDSGMPKDRFSAEMPDATLATLKIQPSEPRDSAVYFCASGWVRDTQYFGPGTRLTVL.